This T cell receptor beta chain stems from a study of blood T cell repertoires in COVID-19 (dated by TCRdb to the early 2020s). Background on the whole study: The collaborator samples originated in the United States, Italy and Spain and spanned the acute and convalescent phases of COVID-19. The repertoires were made available in a free public database intended to serve as a resource for research on the immune response to SARS-CoV-2. Deeply sampled blood TCRbeta repertoires from subjects exposed to, actively infected with, or recovered from COVID-19 were included in the dataset. The sample metadata nearly always contained a de-identified subject ID, COVID-19 status, age in years and sex. Where available, HLA class I and class II types were taken from metadata supplied by the sample provider and were not determined by assay-based typing. Samples came from the ongoing ImmuneRACE study (first 160 participants) plus 1,254 subjects from 6 global collaborators. The material from the prospective study consisted of cDNA or gDNA derived from T cells, B-cell-depleted T cells, or PBMCs.

The investigation overall reported the following: How much clinical and demographic metadata was included differed by source and by participant, and the metadata was provided uncurated.

The CDR3 spans 13 residues, from the cysteine through the phenylalanine. The read is trimmed to its CDR3 DNA, 39 bases read in frame from base 1. CDR1 and CDR2 (LNHDA, SQIVND) derive from the germline V gene (reference sequence). V and J lose 5 bases and 0 bases, and a span of 5 bases separates them. The immunoSEQ Assay, a bias-controlled multiplex PCR, was used to amplify TCRbeta CDR3 regions from genomic DNA. The study's processing was this. Nucleated cell counts per sample were estimated from amplification of reference gene primers within the assay. To quantify the absolute abundance of each unique TCRbeta CDR3 rearrangement, sequence reads were collapsed and filtered. For each sample, productive Simpson clonality was calculated by taking the square root of Simpson's diversity index across productive rearrangements. TCRdb's version of the immuneACCESS table is confined to in-frame rearrangements and falls short of the full clone set. An unresolved V gene accounts for under half of the shortfall where checked; the remainder is of unknown origin. V, J and clone size were drawn from that table, and D and trimming were deduced from the DNA. The sample data list approximately 51,000 clones, and roughly 84% of these were observed just once. The ten largest clones represent approximately 14% of the sample.

This clone was found a few times. Its antigen remains undetermined. No base qualities exist here, and no much larger clone lies one base off it. Each collaborating institution followed its own protocols to collect whole blood in K2EDTA tubes. For TCRbeta analysis, collaborators shipped samples in one of three forms: frozen whole blood, isolated PBMCs, or DNA extracted from either of those sample types. Sequences were obtained from peripheral blood. This receptor was obtained from a human donor in a cohort sampled during active COVID-19. Recombination linked TRBV19 to TRBJ1-5; no D gene call is confident. The CDR3 region: CASSLNSNQPQHF. The DNA sequence is as follows: TGTGCCAGTAGTTTAAATAGCAATCAGCCCCAGCATTTT.